The rows below give T cell receptor beta chains drawn from one sample of a study of spatial heterogeneity in lung cancer. MiXCR, run by TCRdb on the 5' RACE reads, gives a single entry per CDR3 protein. Among just over 75,000 distinct CDR3 sequences listed, about 8% were seen once. Sequenced material: PBMCs, taken at surgery. The source is a male donor with early-stage non-small cell lung cancer. The CDR3 runs from the conserved cysteine through the conserved F or W. The order of the fields is J gene, D gene, clone size, V gene, CDR3 protein, CDR3 DNA. A D gene is named only where the DNA matches it firmly. Only some rows state a clone size, as once, few, many or a class for expanded clones.

TRBJ1-1	TRBD1	few	TRBV20-1	CSARDRTNTEAFF	TGCAGTGCACGGGACAGGACGAACACTGAAGCTTTCTTT
TRBJ1-2	-	few	TRBV7-2	CASSFRQTYGYTF	TGTGCCAGCAGTTTTAGACAAACTTATGGCTACACCTTC
TRBJ2-7	-	few	TRBV12-3/TRBV12-4	CASSPGSLGSYEQYF	TGTGCCAGCAGTCCAGGGTCCCTGGGGAGCTACGAGCAGTACTTC
TRBJ1-1	TRBD1	few	TRBV10-3	CAISPGGNTEAFF	TGTGCCATCAGTCCAGGGGGGAACACTGAAGCTTTCTTT
TRBJ1-1	TRBD1	-	TRBV5-4	CASSGWTGTTEAFF	TGTGCCAGCAGCGGGTGGACAGGGACCACTGAAGCTTTCTTT
TRBJ1-5	-	few	TRBV19	CASTPLLGDQPQHF	TGTGCCAGTACCCCCTTACTCGGGGATCAGCCCCAGCATTTT
TRBJ1-5	-	many	TRBV27	CASSFDISNQPQHF	TGTGCCAGCAGTTTCGACATTAGCAATCAGCCCCAGCATTTT
TRBJ1-1	-	many	TRBV29-1	CSAQENTEAFF	TGCAGCGCACAGGAGAACACTGAAGCTTTCTTT
TRBJ2-5	-	many	TRBV4-1	CASSQESANYQETQYF	TGCGCCAGCAGCCAAGAGTCCGCGAACTACCAAGAGACCCAGTACTTC
TRBJ2-5	-	many	TRBV7-7	CASSQTGAGETQYF	TGTGCTAGCAGCCAGACCGGGGCCGGGGAGACCCAGTACTTC
TRBJ1-1	-	many	TRBV7-2	CASSLGGEAFF	TGTGCCAGCAGCTTAGGAGGCGAAGCTTTCTTT
TRBJ2-4	-	-	TRBV19	CASSSRLLGAKNIQYF	TGTGCCAGTAGCTCCCGCCTCCTTGGGGCCAAAAACATTCAGTACTTC
TRBJ1-3	-	few	TRBV3-1	CASSQDPLVNTIYF	TGTGCCAGCAGCCAAGATCCCTTGGTGAACACCATATATTTT
TRBJ2-7	-	-	TRBV4-1	CASSQEADSYEQYF	TGCGCCAGCAGCCAAGAGGCGGACTCCTACGAGCAGTACTTC
TRBJ1-2	-	-	TRBV19	CASSRDTTYGYTF	TGTGCCAGTAGTAGGGACACCACCTACGGCTACACCTTC
TRBJ1-1	-	few	TRBV7-2	CASSLSPGLTEAFF	TGTGCCAGCAGCTTATCTCCAGGGCTCACTGAAGCTTTCTTT
TRBJ2-7	-	-	TRBV7-9	CASSLNGEQYF	TGTGCCAGCAGCTTAAATGGGGAGCAGTACTTC
TRBJ2-5	-	many	TRBV7-2	CASSLSLGETQYF	TGTGCCAGCAGCCTGTCGCTTGGAGAGACCCAGTACTTC
TRBJ2-2	-	-	TRBV10-3	CAISPGTLNTGELFF	TGTGCCATCAGTCCCGGGACCCTGAACACCGGGGAGCTGTTTTTT
TRBJ1-1	-	many	TRBV12-3/TRBV12-4	CASSLTPGLTEAFF	TGTGCCAGCAGTTTAACACCAGGGCTTACTGAAGCTTTCTTT
TRBJ2-2	TRBD1	many	TRBV7-9	CASSLTGANTGELFF	TGTGCCAGCAGCTTGACAGGGGCCAACACCGGGGAGCTGTTTTTT
TRBJ2-7	TRBD2	few	TRBV6-5	CASSYSGGTSADEQYF	TGTGCCAGCAGTTACTCGGGAGGGACTAGCGCCGACGAGCAGTACTTC